The present entry profiles one T cell receptor beta chain with its context. Its antigen is undetermined. The data originate from a study of T cells after yellow fever vaccination. Study results and caveats: Most clones from primary vaccination resurfaced after the booster (about 95% CD4, over 75% CD8). Bulk-population clonotypes that are abundant could appear as contaminants in FACS-sorted repertoires.

V lost 3 bases, J lost 5 bases, and 13 bases lay in between. Germline V lookup: CDR1 LNHDA, CDR2 SQIVND (reference sequence). CDR3 length: 15 amino acids. TCRdb reprocessed the 5' RACE reads via MiXCR and lists one record per CDR3 protein. In the table there are approximately 550,000 distinct CDR3 sequences, 19% of which are singletons. The clonotype was recovered from a young man who received the YFV17D yellow fever vaccine. The starting material was PBMCs, obtained 15 days after the yellow fever booster vaccination. The chain links TRBV19 to TRBJ1-4; D gene ambiguous. The CDR3 loop is CASSIGQLKNEKLFF. The CDR3 DNA reads as TGTGCCAGTAGTATCGGTCAACTTAAGAATGAAAAACTGTTTTTT.